This T cell receptor beta chain was retrieved from a study of T cells in Graves' hyperthyroidism and ophthalmopathy. Aged 18 to 65, the patients had hyperthyroidism that was newly diagnosed and had lasted under 2 months. Each diagnosis was grounded in clinical symptoms, serum thyroxine and TRAb, thyroid ultrasound, and orbital computed tomography. TCR beta CDR3 sequences were amplified from RNA transcripts. With the HTBI primer set, the TCR CDR3 went through a first round of RT-PCR. Each CDR3 protein gets one entry after TCRdb re-called the multiplex PCR reads with MiXCR. Seen here are about 380,000 distinct CDR3 sequences, 13% observed once, and the top ten hold 20% to 25%. This clonotype came up a few times. Germline V lookup: CDR1 SGHRS, CDR2 YFSETQ. Trimming removed 1 base from V and 6 bases from J; junction bases left unmatched: 6. The CDR3 has 15 amino acids.

The chain combines TRBV5-1 with TRBJ1-5; 8 nucleotides agree with TRBD1. Sample: blood. This TCR was recovered from a man between 25 and 39 years old with Graves' hyperthyroidism that later progressed to Graves' ophthalmopathy. The CDR3 here is CASSLTGGGGQPQHF. CDR3 nucleotides: TGCGCCAGCAGCTTGACAGGGGGGGGGGGTCAGCCCCAGCATTTT.